The sequence of this T cell receptor (beta chain) was determined in a study of cytomegalovirus exposure and HLA in healthy donors. PCR amplification relied on 60 Vbeta primers (plus 13 Jbeta primers). The table came from immunoSEQ multiplex PCR; TCRdb's copy has only in-frame clones and leaves some out. The repertoire consists of more than 95,000 clones, with 66% occurring once and the leading ten covering around 3.5%. In this sample, this clone turned up a few times. This CDR3 contains 12 residues. Between the trimmed V and J ends, which lost 3 bases and 4 bases, there was a span of 6 bases. Germline CDR1 WSHSY, CDR2 SAAADI.

Input material: PBMCs. V usage is TRBV10-2 and J usage is TRBJ1-1; D is possibly TRBD1 (6 bases). This receptor was taken from a woman in her forties or fifties in good health and CMV-seronegative. CDR3 residues: CASSEGGTEAFF. CDR3 sequence (DNA): TGCGCCAGCAGTGAAGGGGGCACTGAAGCTTTCTTT.